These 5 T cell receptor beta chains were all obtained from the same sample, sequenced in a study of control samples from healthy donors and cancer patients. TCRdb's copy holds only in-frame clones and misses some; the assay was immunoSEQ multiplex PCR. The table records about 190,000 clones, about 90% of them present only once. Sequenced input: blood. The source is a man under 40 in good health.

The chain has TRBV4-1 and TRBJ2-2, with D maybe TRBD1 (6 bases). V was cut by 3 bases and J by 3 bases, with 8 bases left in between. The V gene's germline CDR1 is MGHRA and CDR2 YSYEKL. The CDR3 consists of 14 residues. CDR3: CASSHRTDTGELFF. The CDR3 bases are TGCGCCAGCAGCCACCGGACAGACACCGGGGAGCTGTTTTTT.

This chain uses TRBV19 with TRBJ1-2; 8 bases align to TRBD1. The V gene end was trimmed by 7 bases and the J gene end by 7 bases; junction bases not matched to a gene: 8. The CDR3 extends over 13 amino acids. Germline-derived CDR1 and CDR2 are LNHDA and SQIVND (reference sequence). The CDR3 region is CASTVDRGRGYTF. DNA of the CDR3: TGTGCCAGTACCGTTGACAGGGGACGTGGCTACACCTTC. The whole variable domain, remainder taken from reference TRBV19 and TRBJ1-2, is DGGITQSPKYLFRKEGQNVTLSCEQNLNHDAMYWYRQDPGQGLRLIYYSQIVNDFQKGDIAEGYSVSREKKESFPLTVTSAQKNPTAFYLCASTVDRGRGYTFGSGTRLTVV.

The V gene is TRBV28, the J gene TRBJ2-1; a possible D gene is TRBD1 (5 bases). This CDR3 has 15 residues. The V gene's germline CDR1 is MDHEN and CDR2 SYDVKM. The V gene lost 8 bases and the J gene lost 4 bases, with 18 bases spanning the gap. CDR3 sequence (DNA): TGTGCCAGCCGCCCGGACACCCTGGGGTACAATGAGCAGTTCTTC. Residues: CASRPDTLGYNEQFF. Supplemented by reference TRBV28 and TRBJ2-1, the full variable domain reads DVKVTQSSRYLVKRTGEKVFLECVQDMDHENMFWYRQDPGLGLRLIYFSYDVKMKEKGDIPEGYSVSREKKERFSLILESASTNQTSMYLCASRPDTLGYNEQFFGPGTRLTVL.

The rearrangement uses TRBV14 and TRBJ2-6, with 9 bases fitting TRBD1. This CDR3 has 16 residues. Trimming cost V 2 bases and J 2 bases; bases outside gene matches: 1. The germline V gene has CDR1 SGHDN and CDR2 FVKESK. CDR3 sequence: CASSQNRGPGANVLTF. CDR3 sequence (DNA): TGTGCCAGCAGCCAAAACAGGGGGCCTGGGGCCAACGTCCTGACTTTC.

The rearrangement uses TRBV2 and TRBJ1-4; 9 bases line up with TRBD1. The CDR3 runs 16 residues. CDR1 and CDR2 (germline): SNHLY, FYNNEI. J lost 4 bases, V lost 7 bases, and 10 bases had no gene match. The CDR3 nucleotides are TGTGCCAGCACCGGACAGGGGCGAAAGCTTAATGAAAAACTGTTTTTT. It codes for CASTGQGRKLNEKLFF.